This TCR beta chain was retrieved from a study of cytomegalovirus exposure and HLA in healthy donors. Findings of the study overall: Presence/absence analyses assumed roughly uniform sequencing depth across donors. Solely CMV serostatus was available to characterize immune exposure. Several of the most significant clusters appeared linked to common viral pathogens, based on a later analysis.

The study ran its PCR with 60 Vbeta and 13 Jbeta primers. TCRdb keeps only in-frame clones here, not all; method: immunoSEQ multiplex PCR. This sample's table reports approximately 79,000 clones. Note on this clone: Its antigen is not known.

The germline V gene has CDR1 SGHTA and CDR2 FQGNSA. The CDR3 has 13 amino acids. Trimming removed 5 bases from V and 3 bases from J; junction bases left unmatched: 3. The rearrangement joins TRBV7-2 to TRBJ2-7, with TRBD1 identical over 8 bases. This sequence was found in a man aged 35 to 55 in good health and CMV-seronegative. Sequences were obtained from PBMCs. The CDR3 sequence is CASSKDRGYEQYF. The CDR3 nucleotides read TGTGCCAGCAGCAAAGACAGGGGCTACGAGCAGTACTTC.